Presented here are 18 T cell receptor beta chains from one specimen sequenced in a study of cytomegalovirus exposure and HLA in healthy donors. In the PCR, 60 Vbeta and 13 Jbeta primers were used. Sequencing was performed with immunoSEQ multiplex PCR; in TCRdb, only in-frame clones are kept and a portion is missing. Of about 180,000 clones in the sample, almost 85% were seen once. Input material: PBMCs. Receptors were obtained from a woman aged 45-65 years in good health and CMV-seronegative.

This chain connects TRBV18 to TRBJ2-7; a weak D match, TRBD1 (6 bases). This CDR3 has 15 amino acids. CDR1 and CDR2 from the germline V gene are KGHSH and LQKENI. The V end lost 2 bases, the J end lost 0 bases, and 11 bases lay between the germline ends. The CDR3 loop is CASSPYGDNSYEQYF. CDR3 nucleotides: TGTGCCAGCTCACCATATGGGGACAACTCCTACGAGCAGTACTTC.

V usage is TRBV4-1 and J usage is TRBJ1-1; weak D call: TRBD1 (6 bases). The CDR3 consists of 17 residues. The V end was cut by 1 base, the J end by 3 bases, with 18 bases between. Germline values: CDR1 MGHRA, CDR2 YSYEKL. The CDR3 bases are TGCGCCAGCAGCCAAGTAGTTCATGGGGGCAAGTACACTGAAGCTTTCTTT. This encodes CASSQVVHGGKYTEAFF.

The chain couples TRBV19 to TRBJ1-1; 10 nucleotides align to TRBD1. V lost 4 bases and J lost 5; bases outside the gene matches: 10. The CDR3 is 16 amino acids. Per germline, CDR1 LNHDA and CDR2 SQIVND (reference sequence). The CDR3 region has the DNA TGTGCCAGTAGTAGACACACCCGGGACAGGGGAACTGAAGCTTTCTTT. Translated, it gives CASSRHTRDRGTEAFF.

This clone occurred a few times. The chain has TRBV7-8 and TRBJ2-3, with D tentatively TRBD1 (5 bases). The CDR3 runs to 16 residues. CDR1 SGHVS and CDR2 FQNEAQ come from the germline V gene. Trimming left V 0 bases short and J 0 bases short, with 10 bases between. The CDR3 region has the DNA TGTGCCAGCAGCTTAGCCGACAGTGCTAGCACAGATACGCAGTATTTT. Translating it yields CASSLADSASTDTQYF.

Written as DNA, the CDR3 is TGCGCCAGCAGCTTGGCCCCGGACAAAATCTACGAGCAGTACTTC. Its translation is CASSLAPDKIYEQYF. V and J are TRBV5-1 and TRBJ2-7; a possible D gene is TRBD1 (5 bases). Trimming took off 0 bases at V and 3 bases at J, with 13 bases between the two ends. This CDR3 is 15 amino acids long. Germline CDR1 SGHRS, CDR2 YFSETQ.

The sample holds one count of this clone. The chain carries TRBV5-4 and TRBJ2-7; maybe TRBD2 (6 bases). V was cut by 7 bases and J by 6 bases, with 14 bases left in between. The CDR3 length is 12 residues. Germline CDR1 SGHNT, CDR2 YYREEE (reference sequence). This chain's CDR3 is CASVDPGGEQYF. CDR3 nucleotides: TGTGCCAGCGTTGACCCCGGGGGCGAGCAGTACTTC.

This chain uses TRBV7-2 with TRBJ2-5, with D perhaps TRBD2 (6 bases). The ends were cut back, 5 bases at V and 0 bases at J, with 10 bases in the middle. There are 14 residues in the CDR3. In germline, CDR1 is SGHTA, CDR2 FQGNSA. The CDR3 protein is CASSTGRHQETQYF. In nucleotides, the CDR3 is TGTGCCAGCAGCACCGGGAGACACCAAGAGACCCAGTACTTC.

In its sample, this clone was seen a few times. The chain recombines TRBV5-1 with TRBJ2-1, with D perhaps TRBD1 (6 bases). Germline assignment: CDR1 SGHRS and CDR2 YFSETQ. Trimming stripped 0 bases from V and 8 bases from J, with 18 bases between. CDR3 size: 16 residues. The CDR3 protein is CASSLGGTAGGDEQFF. The CDR3 nucleotides read TGCGCCAGCAGCTTGGGAGGGACCGCTGGGGGCGATGAGCAGTTCTTC. The entire variable domain, with the rest obtained from reference TRBV5-1 and TRBJ2-1, is as follows: KAGVTQTPRYLIKTRGQQVTLSCSPISGHRSVSWYQQTPGQGLQFLFEYFSETQRNKGNFPGRFSGRQFSNSRSEMNVSTLELGDSALYLCASSLGGTAGGDEQFFGPGTRLTVL.

This clone was counted between two and nine times. The CDR3 DNA sequence: TGTGCCAGCAGCTTCCGGGACTTCGACAATGAGCAGTTCTTC. This codes for CASSFRDFDNEQFF. The chain uses TRBV11-2 and TRBJ2-1; a possible D gene is TRBD2 (6 bases). Trimming took 3 bases from V and 5 from J, leaving 11 bases between them. The length of the CDR3 is 14 residues. CDR1 and CDR2 (germline): SGHAT, FQNNGV.

The rearrangement joins TRBV7-2 to TRBJ2-5, with D possibly being TRBD1 (5 bases). The V gene's germline CDR1 is SGHTA and CDR2 FQGNSA. V lost 5 bases and J 5 bases, leaving 12 bases between the germline ends. This CDR3 is 13 amino acids long. CDR3 DNA: TGTGCCAGCAGCCCCAGACAGTCCGAGACCCAGTACTTC. This translates into CASSPRQSETQYF.

The J gene is TRBJ1-1, the V gene TRBV7-8, with TRBD1 as a possible D gene (6 bases). V lost 1 base, J lost 5 bases, and 14 bases lay in between. CDR1 and CDR2 (germline): SGHVS, FQNEAQ. The CDR3 runs 15 residues. In DNA form, the CDR3 reads TGTGCCAGCAGCTTAGGGGTGGGGGGGCTTACTGAAGCTTTCTTT. This gives the protein CASSLGVGGLTEAFF. The whole variable domain, remainder taken from reference TRBV7-8 and TRBJ1-1, is GAGVSQSPRYKVAKRGQDVALRCDPISGHVSLFWYQQALGQGPEFLTYFQNEAQLDKSGLPSDRFFAERPEGSVSTLKIQRTQQEDSAVYLCASSLGVGGLTEAFFGQGTRLTVV.

V is TRBV7-2 and J is TRBJ2-5, with TRBD1 identical over 8 bases. The junction had 9 bases not matched to a gene; V was cut back by 6 bases and J by 3 bases. Germline values: CDR1 SGHTA, CDR2 FQGNSA. CDR3 length: 15 amino acids. CDR3 region: CASSLTGVTKETQYF. The CDR3 DNA sequence: TGTGCCAGCAGTCTGACAGGGGTTACCAAAGAGACCCAGTACTTC.

The CDR3 region is CASSSTSGIYEQYF. The CDR3 DNA sequence: TGCGCCAGCAGCTCGACTAGCGGGATCTACGAGCAGTACTTC. The genes are TRBV5-1 and TRBJ2-7, with 11 bases that match TRBD2. CDR1 SGHRS and CDR2 YFSETQ come from the germline V gene. The V gene end was trimmed by 3 bases and the J gene end by 3 bases; junction bases not matched to a gene: 2. CDR3 size: 14 residues.

The chain carries TRBV7-8 and TRBJ2-5; no reliable D call. The CDR3 consists of 14 residues. V gave up 4 bases and J gave up 8 bases, with 17 bases separating them. CDR1 and CDR2 from the germline V gene are SGHVS and FQNEAQ. CDR3 protein: CASSSQMFQSTQYF. The CDR3 nucleotides are TGTGCCAGCAGCTCCCAGATGTTTCAATCCACCCAGTACTTC.

The V gene is TRBV9, the J gene TRBJ2-4; 7 nucleotides agree with TRBD1. With V trimmed by 3 bases and J by 11 bases, 17 bases remained unmatched. The germline V gene has CDR1 SGDLS and CDR2 YYNGEE. The CDR3 totals 16 residues. The CDR3 loop reads CASSARTGPPPPLQYF. In DNA form, the CDR3 reads TGTGCCAGCAGCGCTCGGACAGGACCCCCTCCTCCGCTTCAGTACTTC.

The chain couples TRBV7-9 to TRBJ2-7; 7 nucleotides line up with TRBD1. The germline gives CDR1 SEHNR, CDR2 FQNEAQ (reference sequence). CDR3 size: 14 residues. Germline trimming cut 5 bases from V and 0 bases from J; bases unmatched to any gene: 4. This CDR3 reads CASSHRDSSYEQYF. DNA of the CDR3: TGTGCCAGCAGCCACCGGGACAGCTCCTACGAGCAGTACTTC.

This rearrangement joins TRBV7-2 to TRBJ1-2; TRBD1 is a possible D gene (5 bases). This CDR3 has 14 amino acids. The V gene lost 5 bases and the J gene lost 6 bases, with 16 bases spanning the gap. Germline CDR1 SGHTA, CDR2 FQGNSA. The CDR3 here is CASSPRQLYDGYTF. DNA of the CDR3: TGTGCCAGCAGCCCACGACAGTTGTACGATGGCTACACCTTC.

The chain carries TRBV5-1 and TRBJ2-7; D possibly corresponds to TRBD2 (6 bases). V lost 0 bases and J lost 3, with 13 bases in between. The germline gives CDR1 SGHRS, CDR2 YFSETQ. The CDR3 length is 15 residues. The CDR3 nucleotides are TGCGCCAGCAGCTTGGTGGAGGGAGGCTACTACGAGCAGTACTTC. It encodes CASSLVEGGYYEQYF.